The clone carrying this T cell receptor (beta chain) has more than one count but fewer than ten. Its cognate antigen is unknown. This entry is derived from a study of cytomegalovirus exposure and HLA in healthy donors. About the research overall: Earlier work reported 95 million to 130 million unique TCR beta sequences from some 170 million T cells. Among 350 to 500 genotyped donors, about 80% fell in the Caucasian-associated ancestry cluster.

Findings of the study overall: HLA alleles were associated with 15,000 to 20,000 TCR beta sequences in a later analysis at 0.05 false discovery rate.

Amplification used 60 Vbeta primers and 13 Jbeta primers. The repertoire was sequenced with immunoSEQ multiplex PCR; TCRdb's copy has only in-frame clones and lacks some. Of tens of thousands of clones listed, roughly four fifths were seen once; the top ten hold about 6.8%. V lost 4 bases, J lost 4 bases, and 18 bases lay in between. Germline lookup yields CDR1 SGHDT and CDR2 YYEEEE. The CDR3 runs 16 residues. The V call is TRBV5-6, the J call TRBJ2-1, with D perhaps matching TRBD1 (6 bases). This clonotype was obtained from a human donor in good health. The sequenced sample consisted of PBMCs. In DNA, the CDR3 is TGTGCCAGCAGCGAATCTGGCCAGGGGTTATACAATGAGCAGTTCTTC. Translating it yields CASSESGQGLYNEQFF.